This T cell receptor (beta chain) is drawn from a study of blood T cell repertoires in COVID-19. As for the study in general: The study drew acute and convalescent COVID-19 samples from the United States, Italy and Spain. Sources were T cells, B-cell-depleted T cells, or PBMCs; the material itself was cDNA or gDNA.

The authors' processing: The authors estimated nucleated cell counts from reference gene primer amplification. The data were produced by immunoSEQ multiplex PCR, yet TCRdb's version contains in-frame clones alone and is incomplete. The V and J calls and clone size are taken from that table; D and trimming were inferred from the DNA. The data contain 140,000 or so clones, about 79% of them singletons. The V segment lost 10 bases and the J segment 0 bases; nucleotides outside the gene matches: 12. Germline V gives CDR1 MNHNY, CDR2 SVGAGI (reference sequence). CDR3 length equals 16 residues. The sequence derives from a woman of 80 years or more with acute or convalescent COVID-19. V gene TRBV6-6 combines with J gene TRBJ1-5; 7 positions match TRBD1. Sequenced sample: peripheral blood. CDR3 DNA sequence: TGTGCCACTTGGACAGGCCAAGATTATAGCAATCAGCCCCAGCATTTT. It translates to CATWTGQDYSNQPQHF.